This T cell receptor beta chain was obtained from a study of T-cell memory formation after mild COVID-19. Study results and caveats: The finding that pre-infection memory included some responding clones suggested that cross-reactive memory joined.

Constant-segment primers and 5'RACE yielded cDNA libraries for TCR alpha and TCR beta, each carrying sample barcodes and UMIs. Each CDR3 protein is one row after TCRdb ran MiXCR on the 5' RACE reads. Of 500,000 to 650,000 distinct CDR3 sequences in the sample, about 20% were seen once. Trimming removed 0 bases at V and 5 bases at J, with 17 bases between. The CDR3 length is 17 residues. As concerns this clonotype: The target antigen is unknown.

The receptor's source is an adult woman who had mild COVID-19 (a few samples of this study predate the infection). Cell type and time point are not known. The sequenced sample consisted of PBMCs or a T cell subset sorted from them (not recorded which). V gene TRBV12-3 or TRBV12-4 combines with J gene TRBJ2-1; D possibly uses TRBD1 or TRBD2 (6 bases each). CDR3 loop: CASSLAWGASIDNEQFF. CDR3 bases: TGTGCCAGCAGTTTAGCGTGGGGGGCTAGCATAGACAATGAGCAGTTCTTC.